A single sample gave rise to the 3 T cell receptor beta chains below, sequenced in a study of shared clonotypes between healthy human individuals. Produced via immunoSEQ multiplex PCR; TCRdb's table is partial and in-frame only. The sample consists of about 1.5 million clones, 95% to 99% of them appearing once. Sequences were obtained from naive CD4+ T cells sorted from blood. The sample's subset: CD45RA+ positively selected. The receptors stem from a man aged 25-40 years in good health.

V gene TRBV28 combines with J gene TRBJ2-2, with TRBD2 as a possible D gene (6 bases). Germline-derived CDR1 and CDR2 are MDHEN and SYDVKM. The V and J ends lost 6 bases and 5 bases respectively, with 13 bases between them. This CDR3 contains 14 residues. The CDR3 sequence is CASRFGRGTGELFF. CDR3 bases: TGTGCCAGCAGGTTCGGTCGGGGGACCGGGGAGCTGTTTTTT.

As to this clone: Within the sample, other DNA sequences also encode this same CDR3. The J gene is TRBJ2-7, the V gene TRBV27; a weak D match, TRBD2 (5 bases). This CDR3 has 13 residues. Germline V gene sequence: CDR1 MNHEY, CDR2 SMNVEV (reference sequence). Trimming removed 5 bases at V and 0 bases at J, with 8 bases between. The CDR3 DNA sequence: TGTGCCAGCAGTAGCGGAAGCTCCTACGAGCAGTACTTC. This sequence encodes CASSSGSSYEQYF.

The V call is TRBV10-3, the J call TRBJ2-1, with D unresolved. The CDR3 covers 16 residues. Looked up from germline, CDR1 is ENHRY and CDR2 is SYGVKD. Trimming pared 0 bases from V and 3 bases from J, leaving 12 bases between. The CDR3 coding sequence is TGTGCCATCAGTGAGTCCTTCAGCCCCCTCTACAATGAGCAGTTCTTC. Translating it yields CAISESFSPLYNEQFF.